These T cell receptor beta chains were read from a single sample in a study of shared clonotypes between healthy human individuals. Sequenced by immunoSEQ multiplex PCR; TCRdb stores in-frame clones only, minus some. Of more than 2 million clones in the sample, approximately 94% are singletons; the top ten hold around 0.13%. The source material was naive CD4+ T cells sorted from blood. Source of these receptors: a man between 18 and 35 years old in good health. Each CDR3 is given with its conserved first and last residue. Fields, in order: clone size, J gene, D gene, V gene, CDR3 protein, CDR3 DNA. A D gene is named only where the DNA matches it firmly. The listing skips clone size in some rows; elsewhere it reads once, few, many or a size class.

clone size: NA
J gene: TRBJ1-3
D gene: NA
V gene: TRBV30
CDR3 protein: CAWRQAAGNTIYF
CDR3 DNA: TGTGCCTGGAGGCAGGCAGCTGGAAACACCATATATTTT

clone size: NA
J gene: TRBJ1-1
D gene: TRBD1
V gene: TRBV5-4
CDR3 protein: CASSLPGGAGVNTEAFF
CDR3 DNA: TGTGCCAGCAGCTTGCCAGGGGGCGCGGGAGTGAACACTGAAGCTTTCTTT

clone size: NA
J gene: TRBJ1-2
D gene: TRBD1
V gene: TRBV5-1
CDR3 protein: CASSLETGRLGGYTF
CDR3 DNA: TGCGCCAGCAGCTTGGAGACAGGGAGGCTAGGCGGCTACACCTTC

clone size: NA
J gene: TRBJ2-7
D gene: NA
V gene: TRBV6-6
CDR3 protein: CASGLGGRSQNEQYF
CDR3 DNA: TGTGCCAGCGGGCTAGGAGGGCGGTCCCAAAACGAGCAGTACTTC

clone size: NA
J gene: TRBJ2-7
D gene: NA
V gene: TRBV11-2
CDR3 protein: CASSSTGTGSYEQYF
CDR3 DNA: TGTGCCAGCAGCTCTACCGGGACGGGATCCTACGAGCAGTACTTC

clone size: NA
J gene: TRBJ2-7
D gene: TRBD2
V gene: TRBV27
CDR3 protein: CASTLAGTSGSRPYEQYF
CDR3 DNA: TGTGCCAGCACTCTAGCCGGGACTAGCGGGAGCAGGCCCTACGAGCAGTACTTC

clone size: NA
J gene: TRBJ2-7
D gene: NA
V gene: TRBV14
CDR3 protein: CASSQESEQYF
CDR3 DNA: TGTGCCAGCAGCCAAGAGTCGGAGCAGTACTTC

clone size: NA
J gene: TRBJ2-3
D gene: TRBD2
V gene: TRBV19
CDR3 protein: CASSIGRTSDNTDTQYF
CDR3 DNA: TGTGCCAGTAGTATAGGAAGGACTAGCGACAACACAGATACGCAGTATTTT

clone size: NA
J gene: TRBJ1-5
D gene: NA
V gene: TRBV11-2
CDR3 protein: CASSLGGASNQPQHF
CDR3 DNA: TGTGCCAGCAGCTTGGGGGGCGCGAGCAATCAGCCCCAGCATTTT

clone size: NA
J gene: TRBJ1-2
D gene: TRBD1
V gene: TRBV15
CDR3 protein: CATSSPQGEQVYGYTF
CDR3 DNA: TGTGCCACCAGCAGTCCCCAGGGGGAACAGGTCTATGGCTACACCTTC

clone size: NA
J gene: TRBJ2-5
D gene: NA
V gene: TRBV30
CDR3 protein: CAWSTSSLGTQYF
CDR3 DNA: TGTGCCTGGAGCACTAGCTCGTTGGGGACCCAGTACTTC

clone size: NA
J gene: TRBJ2-1
D gene: TRBD2
V gene: TRBV9
CDR3 protein: CASSALGGSRNNEQFF
CDR3 DNA: TGTGCCAGCAGCGCCCTTGGCGGGAGTAGGAACAATGAGCAGTTCTTC

clone size: NA
J gene: TRBJ2-5
D gene: TRBD2
V gene: TRBV7-9
CDR3 protein: CASSPTGRGEETQYF
CDR3 DNA: TGTGCCAGCAGCCCCACCGGGAGGGGGGAAGAGACCCAGTACTTC

clone size: NA
J gene: TRBJ1-3
D gene: NA
V gene: TRBV6-6
CDR3 protein: CASTGVSSSGNTIYF
CDR3 DNA: TGTGCCAGCACCGGGGTCAGTTCCTCTGGAAACACCATATATTTT

clone size: NA
J gene: TRBJ2-5
D gene: TRBD1
V gene: TRBV5-1
CDR3 protein: CASSRTGEAETQYF
CDR3 DNA: TGCGCCAGCAGCAGGACAGGGGAGGCAGAGACCCAGTACTTC

clone size: NA
J gene: TRBJ1-2
D gene: NA
V gene: TRBV7-9
CDR3 protein: CASSLGGQYGYTF
CDR3 DNA: TGTGCCAGCAGCTTAGGAGGACAATATGGCTACACCTTC

clone size: once
J gene: TRBJ1-2
D gene: TRBD1
V gene: TRBV5-6
CDR3 protein: CASSSSKTGDHGYTF
CDR3 DNA: TGTGCCAGCAGCTCCTCTAAAACAGGGGATCATGGCTACACCTTC

clone size: NA
J gene: TRBJ1-6
D gene: NA
V gene: TRBV27
CDR3 protein: CASRDMRASPLHF
CDR3 DNA: TGTGCCAGCAGGGATATGAGGGCGTCACCCCTCCACTTT

clone size: NA
J gene: TRBJ2-1
D gene: NA
V gene: TRBV9
CDR3 protein: CASSVRTTKSYNEQFF
CDR3 DNA: TGTGCCAGCAGCGTACGGACTACCAAGAGCTACAATGAGCAGTTCTTC

clone size: NA
J gene: TRBJ1-1
D gene: TRBD1
V gene: TRBV25-1
CDR3 protein: CASSNRDRAFTEAFF
CDR3 DNA: TGTGCCAGCAGTAATCGGGACAGGGCGTTCACTGAAGCTTTCTTT

clone size: NA
J gene: TRBJ2-2
D gene: NA
V gene: TRBV7-3
CDR3 protein: CASSLETNTGELFF
CDR3 DNA: TGTGCCAGCAGCTTAGAGACAAACACCGGGGAGCTGTTTTTT

clone size: NA
J gene: TRBJ2-6
D gene: NA
V gene: TRBV6-1
CDR3 protein: CAIGRADGANVLTF
CDR3 DNA: TGTGCCATTGGACGGGCGGACGGGGCCAACGTCCTGACTTTC

clone size: NA
J gene: TRBJ1-2
D gene: NA
V gene: TRBV4-3
CDR3 protein: CASSQDIRNGGYTF
CDR3 DNA: TGCGCCAGCAGCCAAGATATCCGGAACGGAGGCTACACCTTC

clone size: NA
J gene: TRBJ1-2
D gene: NA
V gene: TRBV7-9
CDR3 protein: CASSHDKNYGYTF
CDR3 DNA: TGTGCCAGCAGCCACGACAAGAACTATGGCTACACCTTC

clone size: NA
J gene: TRBJ1-6
D gene: NA
V gene: TRBV28
CDR3 protein: CASSLKVSPLHF
CDR3 DNA: TGTGCCAGCAGTTTAAAGGTTTCACCCCTCCACTTT